The 9 T cell receptor beta chains below all came from one sample that was sequenced in a study of blood T cell repertoires in COVID-19. Repertoires were generated with immunoSEQ multiplex PCR, while TCRdb's copy carries only in-frame clones and drops some. Seen here are under 100,000 clones, roughly nine tenths observed once, and the top ten hold about 3.4%. Sequenced material: peripheral blood. The receptors shown here come from a woman between 70 and 85 years old with acute or convalescent COVID-19.

The chain combines TRBV5-1 with TRBJ2-3, with TRBD1 matching 7 bases. Germline CDR1 SGHRS, CDR2 YFSETQ. The V and J ends lost 0 bases and 6 bases, in that order; junction bases with no gene match: 13. This CDR3 has 17 residues. The chain's CDR3 is CASSLAGGDRVSDTQYF. DNA of the CDR3: TGCGCCAGCAGCTTGGCCGGCGGAGACAGGGTTTCTGATACGCAGTATTTT.

V is TRBV7-9 and J is TRBJ1-2; 7 nucleotides line up with TRBD1. In germline, CDR1 is SEHNR, CDR2 FQNEAQ (reference sequence). The CDR3 runs 13 residues. After removal of 3 bases from V and 5 bases from J, the junction contained 3 bases not matched to a gene. The DNA for the CDR3 is TGTGCCAGCAGCTTGGGACAGCCATATGGCTACACCTTC. Translating gives CASSLGQPYGYTF.

The V and J genes are TRBV30 and TRBJ1-2; TRBD1 might be the D (5 bases). Germline V gives CDR1 GTSNPN, CDR2 SVGIG (reference sequence). CDR3 length equals 17 residues. V was shortened by 1 base and J by 7 bases, with 25 bases between the two germline ends. DNA of the CDR3: TGTGCCTGGAGTGCTCGACGTGGGGCAGGATTCATAGGTGGCTACACCTTC. This encodes CAWSARRGAGFIGGYTF.

This rearrangement joins TRBV15 to TRBJ2-7; the match to TRBD2 covers 8 bases. The length of the CDR3 is 21 residues. Germline V lookup: CDR1 LNHNV, CDR2 YYDKDF (reference sequence). Trimming removed 3 bases from V and 3 bases from J; junction bases left unmatched: 25. The CDR3 nucleotides are TGTGCCACCAGCAGGGGTGAGGCCGGGACTAGGGGTCGCGGGTCATTCTACGAGCAGTACTTC. Encoded protein: CATSRGEAGTRGRGSFYEQYF.

The chain carries TRBV5-5 and TRBJ2-7; D is perhaps TRBD1 (7 bases). Trimming removed 0 bases at V and 1 base at J, with 8 bases between. From germline, CDR1 is SGHKS and CDR2 YYEKEE (reference sequence). CDR3 length: 14 residues. The CDR3 region has the DNA TGTGCCAGCAGCTTGGCAGGGGGGTCCTACGAGCAGTACGTC. Translated, it gives CASSLAGGSYEQYV.

The V gene is TRBV5-6, the J gene TRBJ1-1; D not resolved. This CDR3 has 16 amino acids. V dropped 0 bases and J dropped 0 bases, with 12 bases sitting between them. Germline CDR1 and CDR2: SGHDT and YYEEEE. The CDR3 sequence: CASSLGRGVVNTEAFF. The CDR3 DNA follows: TGTGCCAGCAGCTTGGGCCGAGGTGTCGTGAACACTGAAGCTTTCTTT. The variable domain in full, with the rest retrieved from reference TRBV5-6 and TRBJ1-1, is DAGVTQSPTHLIKTRGQQVTLRCSPKSGHDTVSWYQQALGQGPQFIFQYYEEEERQRGNFPDRFSGHQFPNYSSELNVNALLLGDSALYLCASSLGRGVVNTEAFFGQGTRLTVV.

The chain joins TRBV5-1 to TRBJ2-1; tentative D call: TRBD1 (6 bases). Trimming shortened V by 4 bases and J by 0 bases, and 11 bases separated the two germline ends. This CDR3 has 15 residues. The germline V gene has CDR1 SGHRS and CDR2 YFSETQ. DNA of the CDR3: TGCGCCAGCAGCGGGGGACAAAGCTCCTACAATGAGCAGTTCTTC. Amino acid sequence: CASSGGQSSYNEQFF.

The chain combines TRBV5-3 with TRBJ1-4, with TRBD1 matching 9 bases. TRBV5-3 has ORF status, its function being uncertain. The V gene end was trimmed by 4 bases and the J gene end by 8 bases; junction bases not matched to a gene: 6. The CDR3 spans 14 residues. The CDR3 DNA is TGTGCCAGAAGCGAGGGACAGGGTGGAGAAAAACTGTTTTTT. Its translation is CARSEGQGGEKLFF.

This clone appeared a few times. J is TRBJ2-2 and V is TRBV5-1; 8 positions agree with TRBD2. Germline assignment: CDR1 SGHRS and CDR2 YFSETQ. CDR3 length: 15 residues. V shed 6 bases and J 3 bases; nucleotides not matched to a gene: 7. The CDR3 nucleotides are TGCGCCAGCACGCGATCGGGGGGGTACACCGGGGAGCTGTTTTTT. It yields the protein CASTRSGGYTGELFF.